This T cell receptor (beta chain) was observed in a study of T cells after yellow fever vaccination. The CDR3 is 15 residues long. Losses at the gene ends were 10 bases for V and 3 bases for J; bases not matched to a gene: 14. Germline CDR1 reads MNHEY; CDR2 reads SVGEGT. For TCR, cDNA came from 5'RACE template switching, which added a universal primer site and UMIs. TCRdb re-called the 5' RACE reads with MiXCR, one entry per CDR3 protein. The table includes 500,000 to 650,000 distinct CDR3 sequences, about 12% detected once. This sequence was found in a man aged 25 to 40 who received the YFV17D yellow fever vaccine. The gene calls are TRBV6-2 or TRBV6-3 and TRBJ2-7, with TRBD2 matching 8 bases. Specimen: PBMCs, collected on the day of the yellow fever booster vaccination. The chain's CDR3 is CATTRVASGFYEQYF. For the CDR3, the DNA is TGTGCCACCACCCGCGTCGCTAGCGGGTTCTACGAGCAGTACTTC.